The next 24 T cell receptor beta chains were all read from a single sample in a study of T cell responses to AZD1222 COVID-19 vaccine. Generated by immunoSEQ multiplex PCR, the TCRdb table keeps only in-frame clones and is missing some. Among about 140,000 clones listed, around nine tenths were seen once. This material consisted of peripheral blood, taken on day 0 of AZD1222 vaccination. The source is an adult in good health.

The rearrangement links TRBV6-2 or TRBV6-3 to TRBJ1-3, with D unclear. V was shortened by 3 bases and J by 0 bases, with 9 bases between the two germline ends. From germline, CDR1 is MNHEY and CDR2 SVGEGT. This CDR3 is built from 15 residues. This chain's CDR3 is CASSYGSDSGNTIYF. Here the CDR3 DNA reads TGTGCCAGCAGTTATGGTTCGGACTCTGGAAACACCATATATTTT.

The chain links TRBV28 to TRBJ1-2; 8 nucleotides line up with TRBD1. The junction had 17 bases not matched to a gene; V was cut back by 6 bases and J by 8 bases. The CDR3 is made up of 16 amino acids. Germline V gene sequence: CDR1 MDHEN, CDR2 SYDVKM. CDR3 sequence reads: CASSPTGGRATGGYTF. CDR3 nucleotides: TGTGCCAGCAGCCCAACAGGGGGTAGGGCGACGGGAGGCTACACCTTC.

V usage is TRBV28 and J usage is TRBJ1-2; 7 bases match TRBD1. CDR1 is MDHEN and CDR2 is SYDVKM in the germline V gene. V shed 5 bases, J shed 7 bases, and the junction held 13 bases outside the gene matches. The CDR3 has 15 residues. CDR3 loop: CASSPGQMFLLGYTF. The CDR3 region has the DNA TGTGCCAGCAGTCCGGGACAGATGTTCTTACTTGGCTACACCTTC.

The J gene is TRBJ1-6, the V gene TRBV7-2; no firm D call. V gave up 2 bases and J gave up 9 bases, with 8 bases separating them. The CDR3 loop spans 13 amino acids. CDR1 is SGHTA, CDR2 FQGNSA, per germline. Written as DNA, the CDR3 is TGTGCCAGCAGCTTACGCGCAGGTTCACCCCTCCACTTT. This translates into CASSLRAGSPLHF.

This chain joins TRBV7-7 and TRBJ1-6, with TRBD1 matching 9 bases. After removal of 5 bases from V and 10 bases from J, the junction contained 3 bases not matched to a gene. The CDR3 is made up of 13 amino acids. The germline V gene encodes CDR1 SSHAT and CDR2 FNYEAQ (reference sequence). This CDR3 reads CASSRDRVSPLHF. In DNA, the CDR3 is TGTGCCAGCAGCAGGGACAGGGTCTCACCCCTCCACTTT.

The chain recombines TRBV9 with TRBJ2-1; 8 bases align to TRBD1. The ends lost 1 base at V and 6 bases at J; junction bases unmatched: 3. This CDR3 comprises 14 residues. CDR1 SGDLS and CDR2 YYNGEE come from the germline V gene. CDR3 loop: CASSVQGAVNEQFF. In DNA form, the CDR3 reads TGTGCCAGCAGCGTACAGGGGGCGGTCAATGAGCAGTTCTTC.

The chain uses TRBV5-6 and TRBJ2-7, with a possible D match to TRBD1 (6 bases). Per germline, CDR1 SGHDT and CDR2 YYEEEE. Trimming removed 4 bases at V and 0 bases at J, with 8 bases between. This CDR3 contains 13 residues. The CDR3, as DNA: TGTGCCAGCAGCCGACAGGACTCCTACGAGCAGTACTTC. It translates to CASSRQDSYEQYF.

The chain recombines TRBV10-3 with TRBJ2-3; no clear D. The CDR3 contains 12 residues. V was cut by 3 bases and J by 3 bases, with 4 bases left in between. Germline V gene sequence: CDR1 ENHRY, CDR2 SYGVKD. CDR3 DNA: TGTGCCATCAGTGAAGATACAGATACGCAGTATTTT. As protein: CAISEDTDTQYF.

This rearrangement joins TRBV6-2 or TRBV6-3 to TRBJ1-1; D is undetermined. The CDR3 sequence is 15 residues long. CDR1 and CDR2 (germline): MNHEY, SVGEGT. Trimming took 2 bases from V and 1 from J, leaving 11 bases between them. This CDR3 reads CASSYPQVGNTEAFF. The CDR3 DNA follows: TGTGCCAGCAGTTACCCGCAGGTAGGGAACACTGAAGCTTTCTTT.

The CDR3, as DNA: TGCAGCGTTGAAGACTCACGGGGGGTTAACACCGGGGAGCTGTTTTTT. It yields the protein CSVEDSRGVNTGELFF. The gene calls are TRBV29-1 and TRBJ2-2; 7 bases are a match to TRBD2. The junction had 6 bases not matched to a gene; V was cut back by 0 bases and J by 2 bases. Germline V gene data show CDR1 as SQVTM and CDR2 as ANQGSEA. This CDR3 has 16 residues.

The chain employs TRBV29-1 and TRBJ2-7; the D is unclear. The V and J ends lost 2 bases and 0 bases respectively, with 14 bases between them. The CDR3 consists of 15 residues. The germline V gene has CDR1 SQVTM and CDR2 ANQGSEA. CDR3: CSVEFSGFGSYEQYF. The DNA of the CDR3 is TGCAGCGTTGAATTCTCCGGGTTCGGCTCCTACGAGCAGTACTTC.

The V call is TRBV9, the J call TRBJ1-2, with a possible D match to TRBD1 (5 bases). Trimming took 3 bases from V and 13 from J, leaving 19 bases between them. This CDR3 comprises 13 residues. Germline V CDR1 and CDR2: SGDLS, YYNGEE. The CDR3 DNA is TGTGCCAGCAGCGCCAGAGGGGAAGGGGCGGCCACCTTC. Protein: CASSARGEGAATF.

The CDR3 loop reads CASSQDRGNEKLFF. DNA for the CDR3: TGTGCCAGCAGCCAGGACAGGGGCAATGAAAAACTGTTTTTT. The chain couples TRBV5-6 to TRBJ1-4; 9 bases align to TRBD1. The germline gives CDR1 SGHDT, CDR2 YYEEEE. This CDR3 is built from 14 residues. J lost 5 bases, V lost 4 bases, and 3 bases had no gene match.

The rearrangement joins TRBV19 to TRBJ1-1; 8 nucleotides match TRBD1. The CDR3 is 16 residues long. Germline CDR1 and CDR2: LNHDA and SQIVND (reference sequence). The J segment lost 4 bases and the V segment lost 6 bases, leaving 13 bases of the junction unmatched. CDR3 DNA: TGTGCCAGTAGCACAACAGGGGGTTTTCCGGGCACTGAAGCTTTCTTT. This codes for CASSTTGGFPGTEAFF.

The J gene is TRBJ1-1, the V gene TRBV5-4, with TRBD1 matching 9 bases. Germline V gene sequence: CDR1 SGHNT, CDR2 YYREEE (reference sequence). The CDR3 sequence is 14 residues long. Trimming at V came to 4 bases and at J to 10 bases, leaving 11 bases not matched to a gene. CDR3 sequence (DNA): TGTGCCAGCAGCCTAACCAATACAGGGGGCGCAGCTTTCTTT. Translation gives CASSLTNTGGAAFF.

This clone has a single count. This rearrangement joins TRBV27 to TRBJ1-2; 9 positions match TRBD1. V was pared by 5 bases and J by 3 bases, with 4 bases of the junction left unmatched. This CDR3 contains 14 residues. CDR1 and CDR2 from the germline V gene are MNHEY and SMNVEV (reference sequence). CDR3 nucleotide sequence: TGTGCCAGCAGTGGGACAGGGCTGGACTATGGCTACACCTTC. It yields the protein CASSGTGLDYGYTF.

The J gene is TRBJ1-5, the V gene TRBV12-3 or TRBV12-4; D not certain. Between the trimmed V and J ends, which lost 2 bases and 5 bases, there was a span of 4 bases. The CDR3 consists of 12 residues. The CDR3 DNA reads as TGTGCCAGCAGTTTACTGGATCAGCCCCAGCATTTT. Protein: CASSLLDQPQHF.

The rearrangement uses TRBV19 and TRBJ2-7; D ambiguous. Per germline, CDR1 LNHDA and CDR2 SQIVND (reference sequence). The CDR3 covers 15 residues. The V end lost 4 bases, the J end lost 5 bases, and 18 bases lay between the germline ends. In DNA, the CDR3 is TGTGCCAGTAGTACCGGGCCAATAAGCGACCACGAGCAGTACTTC. It is translated as CASSTGPISDHEQYF.

The chain joins TRBV6-2 or TRBV6-3 to TRBJ1-5; D ambiguous. Germline V CDR1 and CDR2: MNHEY, SVGEGT. Trimming stripped 5 bases from V and 2 bases from J, with 13 bases between. The CDR3 loop spans 15 amino acids. CDR3 in amino acids: CASSRYNQGNQPQHF. The CDR3 DNA reads TGTGCCAGCAGTCGATATAATCAGGGCAATCAGCCCCAGCATTTT.

The V call is TRBV30, the J call TRBJ2-6; D not resolved. This CDR3 comprises 13 residues. CDR1 is GTSNPN and CDR2 is SVGIG in the germline V gene (reference sequence). The V end lost 5 bases, the J end lost 4 bases, and 9 bases lay between the germline ends. CDR3 DNA: TGTGCCTGGCACTGGTCGGGGGCCAACGTCCTGACTTTC. Translating gives CAWHWSGANVLTF.

This chain links TRBV29-1 with TRBJ2-7; D remains unclear. Trimming removed 7 bases at V and 2 bases at J, with 15 bases between. Per the germline V gene, CDR1 is SQVTM and CDR2 is ANQGSEA. The CDR3 is made up of 13 amino acids. The chain's CDR3 is CSAESGTAYEQYF. The CDR3, as DNA: TGCAGCGCCGAGTCGGGTACTGCCTACGAGCAGTACTTC.

The CDR3 is CASSLGGALGTEAFF. The CDR3 bases are TGTGCCAGCAGCCTGGGTGGGGCTTTGGGGACTGAAGCTTTCTTT. This sequence joins TRBV28 and TRBJ1-1, with D perhaps TRBD1 (5 bases). Germline V gives CDR1 MDHEN, CDR2 SYDVKM. V dropped 6 bases and J dropped 5 bases, with 19 bases sitting between them. The CDR3 sequence is 15 residues long.

The rearrangement links TRBV5-6 to TRBJ2-2; D not certain. Between the trimmed V and J ends, which lost 2 bases and 1 base, there was a span of 9 bases. Germline V CDR1 and CDR2: SGHDT, YYEEEE. CDR3 size: 15 residues. DNA of the CDR3: TGTGCCAGCAGCTTCAGGCCAGGGAACACCGGGGAGCTGTTTTTT. Amino acids: CASSFRPGNTGELFF.

The V and J genes are TRBV19 and TRBJ2-3; tentatively, D is TRBD2 (5 bases). This CDR3 region has 15 residues. Trimming pared 0 bases from V and 0 bases from J, leaving 7 bases between. Germline assignment: CDR1 LNHDA and CDR2 SQIVND (reference sequence). The DNA of the CDR3 is TGTGCCAGTAGTATAGATGAGCGGAGCACAGATACGCAGTATTTT. Its protein product is CASSIDERSTDTQYF.